Detailed here is one TCR beta chain. Its antigen remains unknown. The data belong to a study of regulatory T cells in long-lasting Graves disease. Study findings and constraints: Gene preferences differed: TRBV28, TRBJ1-2, TRBJ2-5 in persistent cases.

The time point: newly diagnosed GD, antithyroid drugs for less than 3 months. RNA from PBMCs was the source of the TCR library. The CDR3 is 17 residues long. V trimming: 3 bases; J trimming: 2 bases; junction bases outside the gene matches: 10. Germline assignment: CDR1 LNHDA and CDR2 SQIVND (reference sequence). According to the study, TCR beta libraries were built with iRepertoire HTBI primers and CDR3-region Arm-PCR. TCRdb reprocessed the multiplex PCR reads via MiXCR and lists one record per CDR3 protein. This sample has roughly 530,000 distinct CDR3 sequences, with 15% to 20% found just once. The same specimen was also included in a second study, on T cells in Graves' hyperthyroidism and ophthalmopathy.

The clonotype originates from a woman in her forties or fifties with Graves disease. The rearrangement links TRBV19 to TRBJ2-1; 7 bases match TRBD2. The sequences come from peripheral blood mononuclear cells (PBMCs), collected at new diagnosis, from a patient treated with antithyroid drugs. In DNA, the CDR3 is TGTGCCAGTAGTATGAATGGCGGGGGACTGACCTACAATGAGCAGTTCTTC. Translating it yields CASSMNGGGLTYNEQFF.